Here is one TCR beta chain with its context. Its antigen is undetermined. Each TCR beta cDNA library carried unique molecular identifiers. TCRdb processed the PCR reads anew with MiXCR; each CDR3 protein has one entry. The table lists approximately 630,000 distinct CDR3 sequences, roughly three fifths of them singletons. The data stem from a study of post-analysis software for immune sequencing data. Study-wide background: Relapsing-remitting, secondary progressive and progressive-relapsing multiple sclerosis courses were included. Study-level findings and limits: Diversity measured as normalized Chao1 was significantly lower in multiple sclerosis patients than in controls. Patients used about 5 TRBV segments, including TRBV5-6, TRBV5-1 and TRBV20-1, more often than controls. Pronounced co-clustering by F measure was evident among identically batched samples.

This CDR3 comprises 16 residues. V was pared by 4 bases and J by 0 bases, with 14 bases between. Sequenced input: blood. This sequence joins TRBV12-3 or TRBV12-4 and TRBJ2-3; possibly TRBD2 for D (6 bases). This clonotype originated in a girl aged 2-15 years with multiple sclerosis. The CDR3 protein is CASSSLGEASTDTQYF. The DNA of the CDR3 is TGTGCCAGCAGTTCATTGGGGGAGGCGAGCACAGATACGCAGTATTTT.